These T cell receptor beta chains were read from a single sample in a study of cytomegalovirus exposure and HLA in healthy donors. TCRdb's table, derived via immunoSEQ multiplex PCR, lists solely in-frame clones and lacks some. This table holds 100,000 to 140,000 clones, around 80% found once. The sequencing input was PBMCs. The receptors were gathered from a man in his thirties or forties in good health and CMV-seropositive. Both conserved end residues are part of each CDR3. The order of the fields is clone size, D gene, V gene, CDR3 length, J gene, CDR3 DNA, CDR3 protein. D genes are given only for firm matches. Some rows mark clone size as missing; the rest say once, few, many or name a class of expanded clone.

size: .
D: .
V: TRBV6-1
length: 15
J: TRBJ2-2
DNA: TGTGCCAGCAGTGAACGTTCGGGGAACACCGGGGAGCTGTTTTTT
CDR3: CASSERSGNTGELFF

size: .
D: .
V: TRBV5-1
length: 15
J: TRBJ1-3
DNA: TGCGCCAGCAGCTTGGACGGACACTTCGGAAACACCATATATTTT
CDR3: CASSLDGHFGNTIYF

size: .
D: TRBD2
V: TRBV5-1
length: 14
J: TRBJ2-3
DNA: TGCGCCAGCAGCGCGGGACTACCTACAGATACGCAGTATTTT
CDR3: CASSAGLPTDTQYF

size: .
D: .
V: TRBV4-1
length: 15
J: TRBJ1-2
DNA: TGCGCCAGCAGCCAAGATCTAACGAATTCCTATGGCTACACCTTC
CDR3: CASSQDLTNSYGYTF

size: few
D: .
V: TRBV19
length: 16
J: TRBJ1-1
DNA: TGTGCCAGTAGAAAAGAGACGGGGAACAAGAACACTGAAGCTTTCTTT
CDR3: CASRKETGNKNTEAFF

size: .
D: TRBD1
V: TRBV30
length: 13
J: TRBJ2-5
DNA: TGTGCCTGGAGTATGAACAGGGGGGAGACCCAGTACTTC
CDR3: CAWSMNRGETQYF

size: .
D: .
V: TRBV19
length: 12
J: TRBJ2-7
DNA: TGTGCCAGTAGTACAGGGTTTCGGGAGCAGTACTTC
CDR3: CASSTGFREQYF

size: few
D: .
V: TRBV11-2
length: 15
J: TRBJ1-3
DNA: TGTGCCAGCAGCCCAATTCAGGGCTCTGGAAACACCATATATTTT
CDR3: CASSPIQGSGNTIYF

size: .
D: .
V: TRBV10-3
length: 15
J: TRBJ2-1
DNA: TGTGCCATCAGTGAGCGGGGGAGCTCCTACAATGAGCAGTTCTTC
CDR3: CAISERGSSYNEQFF

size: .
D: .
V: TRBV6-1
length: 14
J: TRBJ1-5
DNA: TGTGCCAGCAGTGAAGCACAGGGTCACCAGCCCCAGCATTTT
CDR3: CASSEAQGHQPQHF

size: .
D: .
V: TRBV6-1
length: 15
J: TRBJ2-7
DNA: TGTGCCAGCAGTGAACAGCCTAGCATAGCCTACGAGCAGTACTTC
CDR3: CASSEQPSIAYEQYF

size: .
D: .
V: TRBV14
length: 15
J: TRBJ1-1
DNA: TGTGCCAGCAGCCCCCTGGACGGGAGGAACACTGAAGCTTTCTTT
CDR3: CASSPLDGRNTEAFF

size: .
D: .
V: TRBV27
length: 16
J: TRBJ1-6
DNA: TGTGCCAGCAGACCCGGGTCCGGAGGCTATAATTCACCCCTCCACTTT
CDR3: CASRPGSGGYNSPLHF

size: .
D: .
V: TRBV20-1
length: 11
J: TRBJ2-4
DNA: TGCAGTGCTAGGACGGGGGACATTCAGTACTTC
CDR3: CSARTGDIQYF

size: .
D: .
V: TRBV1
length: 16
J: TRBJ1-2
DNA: TGCACCAGCCGCTTTTCCGGACAGGGGCGTAAGGATGGCTACACCTTC
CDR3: CTSRFSGQGRKDGYTF

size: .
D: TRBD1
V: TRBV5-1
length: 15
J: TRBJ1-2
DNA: TGCGCCAGCAGCTTATCGGGACAGAGTTTTTATGGCTACACCTTC
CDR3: CASSLSGQSFYGYTF

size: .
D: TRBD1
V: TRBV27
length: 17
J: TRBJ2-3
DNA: TGTGCCAGCAGTCCAATCCGAAAGGCACAGGGGGCAGATACGCAGTATTTT
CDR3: CASSPIRKAQGADTQYF

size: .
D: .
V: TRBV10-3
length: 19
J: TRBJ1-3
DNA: TGTGCCATCAGTGAGTCCTTCGGGAGGGTCGGGCGCTCCGGAAACACCATATATTTT
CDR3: CAISESFGRVGRSGNTIYF

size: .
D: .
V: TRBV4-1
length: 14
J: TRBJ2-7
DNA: TGCGCCAGCAGCCAAGCTGGGACAACCTACGAGCAGTACTTC
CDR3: CASSQAGTTYEQYF

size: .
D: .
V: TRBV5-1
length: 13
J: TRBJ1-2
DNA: TGCGCCAGCAGCTTGGGAACCGCTAGGGGCTACACCTTC
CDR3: CASSLGTARGYTF

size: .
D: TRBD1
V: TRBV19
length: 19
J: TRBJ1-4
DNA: TGTGCCAGTAGAAGAAGGACAGGAGCCCCTCGCCCAACTAATGAAAAACTGTTTTTT
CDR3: CASRRRTGAPRPTNEKLFF

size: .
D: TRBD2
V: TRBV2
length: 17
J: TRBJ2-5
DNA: TGTGCCAGCAGTGAAGCGTCGGGCGGGGGTACTCAAGAGACCCAGTACTTC
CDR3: CASSEASGGGTQETQYF

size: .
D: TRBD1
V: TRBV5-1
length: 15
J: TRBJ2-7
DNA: TGCGCCAGCAGTAAATCAGGACAGGGCGTATACGAGCAGTACTTC
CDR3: CASSKSGQGVYEQYF

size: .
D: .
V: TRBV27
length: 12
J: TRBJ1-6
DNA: TGTGCCAGCAGTGCCCCCGGGAGGACCCTCCACTTT
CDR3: CASSAPGRTLHF

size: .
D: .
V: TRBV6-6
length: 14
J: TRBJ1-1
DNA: TGTGCCAGCAGTTATAGACTGATAAACACTGAAGCTTTCTTT
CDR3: CASSYRLINTEAFF

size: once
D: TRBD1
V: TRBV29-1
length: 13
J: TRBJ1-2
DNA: TGCAGCGTTGCTGTAGGACAGGATTATGGCTACACCTTC
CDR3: CSVAVGQDYGYTF

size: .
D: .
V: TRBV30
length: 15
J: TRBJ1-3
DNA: TGTGCCTGGTCGGAGGTGCTTACCTCTGGAAACACCATATATTTT
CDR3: CAWSEVLTSGNTIYF

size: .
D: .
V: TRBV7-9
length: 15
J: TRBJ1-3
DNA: TGTGCCAGCAGCTTAGACAGCCTCTCTGGAAACACCATATATTTT
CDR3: CASSLDSLSGNTIYF

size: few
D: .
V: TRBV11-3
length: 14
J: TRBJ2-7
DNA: TGTGCCAGCAGCTTAGACAGCGTTCCCTCGGAGCAGTACTTC
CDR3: CASSLDSVPSEQYF